This TCR beta chain was recorded in a study of beta chain features in type 1 diabetes. Regarding the study as a whole: Within each of all four CD4+ subsets, Type 1 diabetes patients had TCRB CDR3s that were moderately but significantly shorter. The study found that naive, central memory and Treg TCRB repertoires appeared more similar in patients than in healthy donors. The influence of HLA type on TCRB rearrangement stayed undetermined.

CD45RO/CCR7/CD25/CD127/CD95/CD27 sorting isolated CD4+ naive, central memory, regulatory and stem cell-like memory cells. This clone was seen just once. Its antigen is not identified. The V gene's germline CDR1 is KGHSH and CDR2 LQKENI. V lost 4 bases to trimming and J lost 7 bases, with 10 bases between them. CDR3 length: 12 amino acids. Isolated RNA was reverse transcribed in full, so expressed TCRB transcripts were sequenced. Generated by immunoSEQ multiplex PCR, the TCRdb table keeps only in-frame clones and is missing some. The sample yields tens of thousands of clones, under 60% seen once. The sequenced sample was Tregs from blood. The clonotype originates from a woman between 40 and 50 years old with type 1 diabetes. The chain has TRBV18 and TRBJ1-1; the D is unclear. CDR3 DNA: TGTGCCAGCTCACTTGTGGAGGTTGAAGCTTTCTTT. Encoded protein: CASSLVEVEAFF.